Listed below are T cell receptor beta chains from one sample, sequenced in a study of Tregs in tolerant kidney transplant recipients. Profiling relied on immunoSEQ multiplex PCR, and the TCRdb table lists in-frame clones only, not all of them. The sample has approximately 44,000 clones, roughly 95% seen once; the top ten hold around 0.35%. These receptors' antigens are unknown. Sequences were obtained from Tregs from blood cultured with allogeneic cells. Every receptor here comes from a human donor in good health. Both conserved end residues are part of each CDR3. D genes are given only for firm matches. Size values are once, few and many counts, or a class for expanded clones, and some rows have none.

j_call: TRBJ2-1; cdr3_length: 14; v_call: TRBV2; d_call: NA; clone_size: NA; cdr3_aa: CASRPHLSYNEQFF; cdr3_nt: TGTGCCAGCAGGCCTCACCTCTCCTACAATGAGCAGTTCTTC
j_call: TRBJ1-2; cdr3_length: 14; v_call: TRBV6-1; d_call: NA; clone_size: NA; cdr3_aa: CASSEGTTYYGYTF; cdr3_nt: TGTGCCAGCAGTGAGGGCACGACCTACTATGGCTACACCTTC
j_call: TRBJ2-5; cdr3_length: 12; v_call: TRBV18; d_call: NA; clone_size: NA; cdr3_aa: CASSPSIETQYF; cdr3_nt: TGTGCCAGCTCACCCAGTATAGAGACCCAGTACTTC
j_call: TRBJ2-5; cdr3_length: 14; v_call: TRBV5-1; d_call: NA; clone_size: NA; cdr3_aa: CASSLRDSQETQYF; cdr3_nt: TGCGCCAGCAGCCTTCGGGACTCGCAAGAGACCCAGTACTTC
j_call: TRBJ2-6; cdr3_length: 15; v_call: TRBV6-5; d_call: NA; clone_size: NA; cdr3_aa: CASSLALAGANVLTF; cdr3_nt: TGTGCCAGCAGTTTGGCCCTGGCCGGGGCCAACGTCCTGACTTTC
j_call: TRBJ1-6; cdr3_length: 15; v_call: TRBV25-1; d_call: NA; clone_size: NA; cdr3_aa: CASSDRGFYNSPLHF; cdr3_nt: TGTGCCAGCAGTGATAGAGGGTTTTATAATTCACCCCTCCACTTT
j_call: TRBJ2-3; cdr3_length: 14; v_call: TRBV19; d_call: TRBD1; clone_size: NA; cdr3_aa: CASSVQGASMAQYF; cdr3_nt: TGTGCCAGTAGTGTACAGGGGGCTAGTATGGCGCAGTATTTT
j_call: TRBJ2-2; cdr3_length: 14; v_call: TRBV4-1; d_call: NA; clone_size: NA; cdr3_aa: CASSRLGNTGELFF; cdr3_nt: TGCGCCAGCAGCCGGTTGGGGAACACCGGGGAGCTGTTTTTT
j_call: TRBJ2-1; cdr3_length: 15; v_call: TRBV2; d_call: TRBD2; clone_size: NA; cdr3_aa: CASSDWSSGRDEQFF; cdr3_nt: TGTGCCAGCAGTGACTGGTCTAGCGGGAGGGATGAGCAGTTCTTC
j_call: TRBJ1-2; cdr3_length: 14; v_call: TRBV29-1; d_call: NA; clone_size: NA; cdr3_aa: CSGGERSSGYGYTF; cdr3_nt: TGCAGCGGCGGAGAAAGAAGCTCAGGGTATGGCTACACCTTC
j_call: TRBJ1-3; cdr3_length: 16; v_call: TRBV7-6; d_call: NA; clone_size: NA; cdr3_aa: CASSSGTPSSGNTIYF; cdr3_nt: TGTGCCAGCAGCTCCGGGACACCAAGCTCTGGAAACACCATATATTTT
j_call: TRBJ2-5; cdr3_length: 18; v_call: TRBV4-2; d_call: TRBD2; clone_size: NA; cdr3_aa: CASSQLHGLAGGQETQYF; cdr3_nt: TGTGCCAGCAGCCAACTACACGGACTAGCGGGAGGGCAAGAGACCCAGTACTTC
j_call: TRBJ2-7; cdr3_length: 16; v_call: TRBV18; d_call: TRBD2; clone_size: NA; cdr3_aa: CASSPARGGASYEQYF; cdr3_nt: TGTGCCAGCTCACCAGCCCGGGGGGGAGCCTCCTACGAGCAGTACTTC
j_call: TRBJ1-4; cdr3_length: 13; v_call: TRBV6-6; d_call: NA; clone_size: once; cdr3_aa: CASSYDSGRKLFF; cdr3_nt: TGTGCCAGCAGCTACGACAGTGGGAGGAAACTGTTTTTT
j_call: TRBJ1-2; cdr3_length: 14; v_call: TRBV2; d_call: NA; clone_size: NA; cdr3_aa: CASRSGRSNYGYTF; cdr3_nt: TGTGCCAGTAGGTCAGGGCGGAGTAACTATGGCTACACCTTC
j_call: TRBJ1-6; cdr3_length: 15; v_call: TRBV7-8; d_call: NA; clone_size: NA; cdr3_aa: CASSSFGQVNSPLHF; cdr3_nt: TGTGCCAGCAGCTCGTTCGGACAAGTTAATTCACCCCTCCACTTT
j_call: TRBJ2-3; cdr3_length: 12; v_call: TRBV27; d_call: TRBD1; clone_size: NA; cdr3_aa: CASSTRQGPQDF; cdr3_nt: TGTGCCAGCAGTACTAGACAGGGCCCACAGGATTTT
j_call: TRBJ1-4; cdr3_length: 16; v_call: TRBV11-2; d_call: NA; clone_size: NA; cdr3_aa: CASSLTGGNRGEKLFF; cdr3_nt: TGTGCCAGCAGCCTTACGGGGGGAAATAGGGGTGAAAAACTGTTTTTT
j_call: TRBJ1-5; cdr3_length: 14; v_call: TRBV30; d_call: TRBD1; clone_size: NA; cdr3_aa: CAWSRPGGAQPQHF; cdr3_nt: TGTGCCTGGAGCCGGCCAGGGGGGGCGCAGCCCCAGCATTTT
j_call: TRBJ2-7; cdr3_length: 15; v_call: TRBV5-4; d_call: NA; clone_size: NA; cdr3_aa: CASSLDPFGLYEQYF; cdr3_nt: TGTGCCAGCAGCTTGGACCCCTTCGGACTTTACGAGCAGTACTTC
j_call: TRBJ2-5; cdr3_length: 14; v_call: TRBV7-6; d_call: NA; clone_size: NA; cdr3_aa: CASSSRKGTETQYF; cdr3_nt: TGTGCCAGCAGCTCAAGAAAGGGTACAGAGACCCAGTACTTC
j_call: TRBJ2-1; cdr3_length: 13; v_call: TRBV19; d_call: NA; clone_size: NA; cdr3_aa: CASTTPGGNEQFF; cdr3_nt: TGTGCCAGTACGACGCCGGGTGGGAATGAGCAGTTCTTC
j_call: TRBJ1-2; cdr3_length: 12; v_call: TRBV6-5; d_call: NA; clone_size: NA; cdr3_aa: CASSESNYGYTF; cdr3_nt: TGTGCCAGCAGTGAATCTAACTATGGCTACACCTTC
j_call: TRBJ2-2; cdr3_length: 12; v_call: TRBV6-5; d_call: NA; clone_size: NA; cdr3_aa: CASSSPTGELFF; cdr3_nt: TGTGCCAGCAGTTCGCCCACCGGGGAGCTGTTTTTT
j_call: TRBJ1-5; cdr3_length: 15; v_call: TRBV29-1; d_call: NA; clone_size: NA; cdr3_aa: CSVTLGGARNQPQHF; cdr3_nt: TGCAGCGTTACCCTTGGGGGGGCGCGTAATCAGCCCCAGCATTTT
j_call: TRBJ2-7; cdr3_length: 15; v_call: TRBV9; d_call: TRBD2; clone_size: NA; cdr3_aa: CASSVDERGGGLQYF; cdr3_nt: TGTGCCAGCAGCGTAGATGAGCGGGGGGGCGGCTTGCAGTACTTC
j_call: TRBJ2-7; cdr3_length: 13; v_call: TRBV11-2; d_call: NA; clone_size: NA; cdr3_aa: CASSSRQAYEQYF; cdr3_nt: TGTGCCAGCAGCTCGAGACAGGCCTACGAGCAGTACTTC
j_call: TRBJ2-7; cdr3_length: 15; v_call: TRBV6-1; d_call: TRBD1; clone_size: once; cdr3_aa: CASRMGTASPYEQYF; cdr3_nt: TGTGCCAGCAGGATGGGGACAGCATCCCCCTACGAGCAGTACTTC
j_call: TRBJ1-1; cdr3_length: 14; v_call: TRBV10-1; d_call: NA; clone_size: NA; cdr3_aa: CASSESGGNTEAFF; cdr3_nt: TGCGCCAGCAGTGAATCGGGGGGCAACACTGAAGCTTTCTTT
j_call: TRBJ2-1; cdr3_length: 13; v_call: TRBV6-6; d_call: NA; clone_size: NA; cdr3_aa: CASSSVSYNEQFF; cdr3_nt: TGTGCCAGCAGCTCAGTCTCCTACAATGAGCAGTTCTTC
j_call: TRBJ1-2; cdr3_length: 14; v_call: TRBV11-2; d_call: NA; clone_size: NA; cdr3_aa: CASSLDRQAYGYTF; cdr3_nt: TGTGCCAGCAGCTTAGACCGACAGGCCTATGGCTACACCTTC
j_call: TRBJ1-1; cdr3_length: 14; v_call: TRBV25-1; d_call: TRBD1; clone_size: NA; cdr3_aa: CASSGKDRYTEAFF; cdr3_nt: TGTGCCAGCAGTGGGAAGGACAGGTACACTGAAGCTTTCTTT
j_call: TRBJ2-2; cdr3_length: 16; v_call: TRBV7-9; d_call: NA; clone_size: NA; cdr3_aa: CASSFLRGLNTGELFF; cdr3_nt: TGTGCCAGCAGCTTTTTGCGAGGACTGAACACCGGGGAGCTGTTTTTT
j_call: TRBJ2-3; cdr3_length: 18; v_call: TRBV5-4; d_call: TRBD2; clone_size: NA; cdr3_aa: CASSVGGTSGIGGDTQYF; cdr3_nt: TGTGCCAGCAGCGTAGGCGGGACTAGCGGGATAGGGGGAGATACGCAGTATTTT
j_call: TRBJ2-3; cdr3_length: 15; v_call: TRBV5-1; d_call: TRBD1; clone_size: NA; cdr3_aa: CASSSDREFTDTQYF; cdr3_nt: TGCGCCAGCAGCTCGGACAGGGAATTCACAGATACGCAGTATTTT
j_call: TRBJ1-1; cdr3_length: 11; v_call: TRBV5-1; d_call: NA; clone_size: NA; cdr3_aa: CASSTDTEAFF; cdr3_nt: TGCGCCAGCAGTACAGACACTGAAGCTTTCTTT
j_call: TRBJ2-7; cdr3_length: 16; v_call: TRBV9; d_call: TRBD1; clone_size: NA; cdr3_aa: CASSPWVTGGASEQYF; cdr3_nt: TGTGCCAGCAGCCCCTGGGTAACAGGGGGCGCGTCCGAGCAGTACTTC
j_call: TRBJ2-3; cdr3_length: 18; v_call: TRBV5-8; d_call: TRBD2; clone_size: NA; cdr3_aa: CASRSKRGGPKSTDTQYF; cdr3_nt: TGTGCCAGCAGATCGAAGCGGGGGGGCCCTAAATCCACAGATACGCAGTATTTT
j_call: TRBJ2-5; cdr3_length: 15; v_call: TRBV5-1; d_call: TRBD2; clone_size: once; cdr3_aa: CASSWWGLEQETQYF; cdr3_nt: TGCGCCAGCAGCTGGTGGGGACTAGAGCAAGAGACCCAGTACTTC
j_call: TRBJ2-5; cdr3_length: 14; v_call: TRBV5-1; d_call: NA; clone_size: NA; cdr3_aa: CASSPGGLGETQYF; cdr3_nt: TGCGCCAGCAGCCCTGGGGGCCTGGGGGAGACCCAGTACTTC
j_call: TRBJ1-2; cdr3_length: 16; v_call: TRBV5-6; d_call: NA; clone_size: NA; cdr3_aa: CASLRTGSTTSYGYTF; cdr3_nt: TGTGCCAGTCTGAGAACGGGCTCCACGACTTCATATGGCTACACCTTC